In its sample, the clone carrying this T cell receptor beta chain was seen a few times. Antigen specificity is unknown. CDR1 and CDR2 (germline): SGHRS, YFSETQ. The CDR3 covers 15 residues. Unmatched junction bases numbered 3, after V lost 2 bases and J lost 4 bases. In the original workflow: After removing out-of-frame reads, 2.3 million or so distinct TCRbeta sequences remained. The assay was immunoSEQ multiplex PCR, and TCRdb's table has in-frame clones only and misses some. V, J and clone size are those of that table, while D and trimming were read from the DNA. The table shows about 58,000 clones, with around 82% occurring only once. This sample stems from a study of memory CD4+ T cells and cytomegalovirus serostatus. Study in general: Donors were healthy Belgian adults, 10 or so CMV seropositive and around 23 seronegative.

Study-level points and caveats: Each of 67 CMV-associated TCRbeta sequences occurred in one to five individuals.

The sort gate was single viable CD3+CD4+CD8-CD45RO+ cells for memory CD4+ T cells. This receptor was taken from an adult in good health and CMV-seronegative. Some clones in this sample may be carry-over from other donors' samples. Sequencing used memory CD4+ T cells from blood. The chain combines TRBV5-1 with TRBJ2-2, with TRBD2 matching 9 bases. The CDR3 DNA reads as TGCGCCAGCAGCTTAGCGGGAGGCACCACCGGGGAGCTGTTTTTT. This codes for CASSLAGGTTGELFF.